The sequence of this T cell receptor (beta chain) was determined in a study of cytomegalovirus exposure and HLA in healthy donors. Study as a whole: From HLA-typed donors, an early data release held approximately 85 million unique TCRs.

PCR amplification relied on 60 Vbeta primers (plus 13 Jbeta primers). Only in-frame clones appear in the TCRdb table, and some are missing; sequencing was by immunoSEQ multiplex PCR. The data contain some 75,000 clones, around 76% of them singletons. Remarks on this clone: What it binds is not known.

The CDR3 has 14 amino acids. After removal of 5 bases from V and 5 bases from J, the junction contained 4 bases not matched to a gene. The germline gives CDR1 MNHNY, CDR2 SVGAGI (reference sequence). Study-level points and caveats: Around 160 TCR beta chains were listed as cytomegalovirus-associated. Prediction of most subjects' HLA-A and HLA-B alleles by TCR beta sequences was reportedly accurate. Confirmation in vitro established that a few CMV-associated chains were specific for CMV antigens.

The receptor's source is a man between 18 and 29 years old in good health and CMV-seropositive. Sequencing was performed on PBMCs. The chain couples TRBV6-6 to TRBJ2-7; TRBD2 matches 12 bases. The CDR3 protein is CASSKLAGGNEQYF. DNA of the CDR3: TGTGCCAGCAGTAAACTAGCGGGGGGCAACGAGCAGTACTTC.